What follows are 21 T cell receptor beta chains derived from one specimen sequenced in a study of shared clonotypes between healthy human individuals. Some clones are missing from TCRdb's copy, which holds only in-frame ones; the method was immunoSEQ multiplex PCR. The sample consists of 600,000 to 750,000 clones, 72% of them appearing once. Material for sequencing was memory CD4+ T cells sorted from blood. Subset reported: CD45RA-negative fraction. The receptor set was obtained from a woman aged 25 to 45 in good health.

This clone was observed a handful of times. The chain's CDR3 is CASSPETGGTGANVLTF. The CDR3 region has the DNA TGTGCCAGCTCACCGGAGACAGGGGGAACTGGGGCCAACGTCCTGACTTTC. The V call is TRBV18, the J call TRBJ2-6; 9 bases map to TRBD1. Germline CDR1 and CDR2: KGHSH and LQKENI. Trimming at V came to 3 bases and at J to 2 bases, leaving 5 bases not matched to a gene. This CDR3 is 17 amino acids long.

This chain joins TRBV28 and TRBJ2-1; D is unresolved. The V and J ends lost 6 bases and 5 bases respectively, with 8 bases between them. The CDR3 loop spans 12 amino acids. Germline V gene lookup returns CDR1 MDHEN and CDR2 SYDVKM. The CDR3 bases are TGTGCCAGCAGCCGAATAAACAATGAGCAGTTCTTC. Protein product: CASSRINNEQFF.

The chain recombines TRBV4-1 with TRBJ2-3, with unresolved D. This CDR3 spans 13 amino acids. Trimming took 2 bases from V and 6 from J, leaving 9 bases between them. Germline CDR1 and CDR2: MGHRA and YSYEKL. CDR3 nucleotide sequence: TGCGCCAGCAGCCAACTGTGGGCGGATACGCAGTATTTT. It yields the protein CASSQLWADTQYF.

The rearrangement uses TRBV27 and TRBJ2-2; 9 bases are shared with TRBD2. The ends lost 7 bases at V and 2 bases at J; junction bases unmatched: 2. There are 14 residues in the CDR3. Germline assignment: CDR1 MNHEY and CDR2 SMNVEV (reference sequence). This CDR3 reads CASNLAGNTGELFF. For the CDR3, the DNA is TGTGCCAGCAATCTAGCGGGAAACACCGGGGAGCTGTTTTTT.

The CDR3, as DNA: TGTGCCTGGAATTTGGCGCGGGGCAGGGGTAATGAAAAACTGTTTTTT. Protein: CAWNLARGRGNEKLFF. The chain recombines TRBV30 with TRBJ1-4; D might be TRBD1 (6 bases). Germline lookup yields CDR1 GTSNPN and CDR2 SVGIG (reference sequence). CDR3 length equals 16 residues. The V and J ends lost 4 bases and 4 bases respectively, with 19 bases between them.

The genes are TRBV29-1 and TRBJ2-3, with D possibly TRBD2 on 6 matching bases. This CDR3 is 15 amino acids long. Germline V gene lookup returns CDR1 SQVTM and CDR2 ANQGSEA. V lost 0 bases, J lost 1 base, and 11 bases lay in between. The CDR3 coding sequence is TGCAGCGTTGAAGATTCAAAGCGGGGCACAGATACGCAGTATTTT. This encodes CSVEDSKRGTDTQYF.

The CDR3 loop is CASSPTSGRIRAETQYF. CDR3 coding DNA: TGTGCCAGCAGTCCGACTAGCGGGAGGATTAGGGCGGAGACCCAGTACTTC. The chain has TRBV27 and TRBJ2-5; TRBD2 aligns across 13 bases. The J segment lost 5 bases and the V segment lost 5 bases, leaving 11 bases of the junction unmatched. This CDR3 has 17 amino acids. Germline V gives CDR1 MNHEY, CDR2 SMNVEV (reference sequence).

This rearrangement joins TRBV5-1 to TRBJ2-2; tentatively, D is TRBD1 or TRBD2 (5 bases each). From germline, CDR1 is SGHRS and CDR2 YFSETQ. This CDR3 has 14 amino acids. The V and J ends lost 5 bases and 10 bases respectively, with 18 bases between them. CDR3 region: CASRLNRDLVELFF. In DNA, the CDR3 is TGCGCCAGCAGGCTAAACCGGGACCTGGTGGAGCTGTTTTTT.

This clone was picked up a small number of times. Within the sample, other DNA sequences also encode this same CDR3. The chain joins TRBV19 to TRBJ1-1; D may be TRBD1 (6 bases). Germline CDR1 reads LNHDA; CDR2 reads SQIVND (reference sequence). The CDR3 covers 15 residues. Trimming shortened V by 4 bases and J by 1 base, and 13 bases separated the two germline ends. This CDR3 is CASSTSGAANTEAFF. The CDR3 coding sequence is TGTGCCAGTAGTACCTCAGGGGCCGCGAACACTGAAGCTTTCTTT.

The chain is built from TRBV6-5 and TRBJ2-7, with D perhaps being TRBD1 or TRBD2 (5 bases each). The CDR3 contains 14 residues. Trimming left V 10 bases short and J 4 bases short, with 20 bases between. Germline assignment: CDR1 MNHEY and CDR2 SVGAGI. DNA of the CDR3: TGTGCCACCAATCCGGGCAAGGGGAGTTACGAGCAGTACTTC. This codes for CATNPGKGSYEQYF.

The table lists this clone with a few counts. V gene TRBV29-1 combines with J gene TRBJ1-2; D may be TRBD1 (5 bases). The V end was cut by 7 bases, the J end by 8 bases, with 20 bases between. Germline V gene lookup returns CDR1 SQVTM and CDR2 ANQGSEA. The CDR3 is 13 amino acids. This chain's CDR3 is CSGEGREGRGYTF. The CDR3 DNA sequence: TGCAGCGGGGAGGGGCGCGAGGGGAGAGGCTACACCTTC. The whole variable domain, remainder taken from reference TRBV29-1 and TRBJ1-2, is SAVISQKPSRDICQRGTSLTIQCQVDSQVTMMFWYRQQPGQSLTLIATANQGSEATYESGFVIDKFPISRPNLTFSTLTVSNMSPEDSSIYLCSGEGREGRGYTFGSGTRLTVV.

The chain is built from TRBV5-6 and TRBJ2-7; a possible D gene is TRBD1 (6 bases). Per germline, CDR1 SGHDT and CDR2 YYEEEE. The CDR3 loop spans 15 amino acids. Trimming removed 3 bases at V and 2 bases at J, with 15 bases between. The CDR3 loop is CASSSTQGLAYEQYF. CDR3 DNA: TGTGCCAGCAGCTCAACACAGGGTCTAGCCTACGAGCAGTACTTC.

The rearrangement links TRBV4-2 to TRBJ1-3; D gene unclear. V lost 5 bases to trimming and J lost 0 bases, with 11 bases between them. Looked up from germline, CDR1 is LGHNA and CDR2 is YNFKEQ. This CDR3 is built from 15 residues. CDR3 sequence reads: CASSFKTSSGNTIYF. The CDR3 nucleotides are TGTGCCAGCAGCTTCAAGACGAGCTCTGGAAACACCATATATTTT.

The V gene is TRBV6-1, the J gene TRBJ2-3; unclear D gene. This CDR3 is 11 amino acids long. In germline, CDR1 is MNHNS, CDR2 SASEGT. The V end was cut by 4 bases, the J end by 2 bases, with 1 base between. CDR3 bases: TGTGCCAGCAGTGTCACAGATACGCAGTATTTT. Protein: CASSVTDTQYF.

The rearrangement uses TRBV20-1 and TRBJ2-7; the D is unclear. The ends were cut back, 5 bases at V and 4 bases at J, with 6 bases in the middle. In germline, CDR1 is DFQATT, CDR2 SNEGSKA (reference sequence). The CDR3 covers 10 residues. Written as DNA, the CDR3 is TGCAGTGCTGTCCGGTACGAGCAGTACTTC. Translated, it gives CSAVRYEQYF.

CDR3 sequence reads: CASSRGQLDEQYF. The DNA for the CDR3 is TGTGCCAGCAGCAGGGGACAGCTAGACGAGCAGTACTTC. The chain links TRBV5-5 to TRBJ2-7; TRBD1 aligns across 7 bases. Losses at the gene ends were 4 bases for V and 5 bases for J; bases not matched to a gene: 6. This CDR3 region has 13 residues. The germline V gene has CDR1 SGHKS and CDR2 YYEKEE (reference sequence). The variable domain in full, with the rest retrieved from reference TRBV5-5 and TRBJ2-7, is DAGVTQSPTHLIKTRGQQVTLRCSPISGHKSVSWYQQVLGQGPQFIFQYYEKEERGRGNFPDRFSARQFPNYSSELNVNALLLGDSALYLCASSRGQLDEQYFGPGTRLTVT.

The chain joins TRBV11-2 to TRBJ2-2; D might be TRBD2 (5 bases). V dropped 5 bases and J dropped 5 bases, with 9 bases sitting between them. CDR3 size: 13 residues. The germline gives CDR1 SGHAT, CDR2 FQNNGV. CDR3 sequence (DNA): TGTGCCAGCAGCCTTCAGCGGACCGGGGAGCTGTTTTTT. It specifies CASSLQRTGELFF. The whole variable domain, filled in from reference TRBV11-2 and TRBJ2-2, reads EAGVAQSPRYKIIEKRQSVAFWCNPISGHATLYWYQQILGQGPKLLIQFQNNGVVDDSQLPKDRFSAERLKGVDSTLKIQPAKLEDSAVYLCASSLQRTGELFFGEGSRLTVL.

The CDR3, as DNA: TGTGCCAGCAGCTTGGGACCCGACAGTCGATATAGCAATCAGCCCCAGCATTTT. This sequence encodes CASSLGPDSRYSNQPQHF. The chain links TRBV5-4 to TRBJ1-5; D is perhaps TRBD1 (5 bases). Per germline, CDR1 SGHNT and CDR2 YYREEE (reference sequence). The V end was cut by 0 bases, the J end by 0 bases, with 16 bases between. The CDR3 has 18 residues.

The chain recombines TRBV6-5 with TRBJ2-1, with 9 nucleotides matching TRBD2. This CDR3 comprises 14 residues. V was pared by 2 bases and J by 8 bases, with 4 bases of the junction left unmatched. Per germline, CDR1 MNHEY and CDR2 SVGAGI. The CDR3 DNA reads TGTGCCAGCAGTTACCAGGGACTAGCCCATGAGCAGTTCTTC. This codes for CASSYQGLAHEQFF.

This clone occurred once. The chain combines TRBV20-1 with TRBJ1-4; D is unclear. Germline loops: CDR1 DFQATT, CDR2 SNEGSKA (reference sequence). The CDR3 extends over 11 amino acids. V was clipped by 2 bases and J by 5 bases, with 3 bases between them. CDR3 nucleotide sequence: TGCAGTGCTAGACCGAATGAAAAACTGTTTTTT. As protein: CSARPNEKLFF.

This clone occurred a few times. This chain links TRBV5-4 with TRBJ2-1; D is perhaps TRBD1 or TRBD2 (5 bases each). The CDR3 spans 16 residues. Germline values: CDR1 SGHNT, CDR2 YYREEE (reference sequence). The V end lost 4 bases, the J end lost 4 bases, and 18 bases lay between the germline ends. The chain's CDR3 is CASSPRTGLGYNEQFF. The CDR3 DNA is TGTGCCAGCAGCCCCCGGACGGGGCTGGGGTACAATGAGCAGTTCTTC.